Many counts were recorded for the clone carrying this T cell receptor (beta chain). Antigen: not known. This sample stems from a study of response to subunit inactivated influenza vaccine. Study-wide points: It was suggested by the authors that few new T cells are recruited by each seasonal influenza vaccination.

V gave up 4 bases and J gave up 1 base, with 16 bases separating them. The CDR3 runs 16 residues. Each CDR3 protein gets one entry after TCRdb re-called the RT-PCR reads with MiXCR. The sample lists hundreds of thousands of distinct CDR3 sequences; 22% were seen once. The chain recombines TRBV12-3 or TRBV12-4 with TRBJ1-2, with D unclear. The specimen comprised PBMCs from blood, sampled about 20 months after vaccination. This TCR derives from a man between 45 and 75 years old who received an inactivated influenza vaccine. The CDR3 DNA follows: TGTGCCAGCAGTTGGGGATTTTTGGGTTTTAACTATGGCTACACCTTC. This translates into CASSWGFLGFNYGYTF.